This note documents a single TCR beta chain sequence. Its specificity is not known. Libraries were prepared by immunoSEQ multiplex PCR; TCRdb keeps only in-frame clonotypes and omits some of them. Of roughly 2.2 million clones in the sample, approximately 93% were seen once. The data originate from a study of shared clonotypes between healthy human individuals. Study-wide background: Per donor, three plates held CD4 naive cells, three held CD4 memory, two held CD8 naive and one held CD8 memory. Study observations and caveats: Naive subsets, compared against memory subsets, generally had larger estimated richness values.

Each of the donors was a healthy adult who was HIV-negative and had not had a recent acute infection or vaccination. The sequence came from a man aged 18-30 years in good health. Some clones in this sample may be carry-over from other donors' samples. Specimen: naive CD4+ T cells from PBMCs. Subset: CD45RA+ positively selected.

For the CDR3, the DNA is TGTGCCAGCAGCCACGGACCAGCACTCAATGAGCAGTTCTTC. Translating it yields CASSHGPALNEQFF. The chain carries TRBV7-2 and TRBJ2-1; D remains unclear. This CDR3 spans 14 amino acids. Germline V gives CDR1 SGHTA, CDR2 FQGNSA. The V gene lost 5 bases and the J gene lost 6 bases, with 14 bases spanning the gap. Full variable domain (missing parts from reference TRBV7-2 and TRBJ2-1): GAGVSQSPSNKVTEKGKDVELRCDPISGHTALYWYRQSLGQGLEFLIYFQGNSAPDKSGLPSDRFSAERTGGSVSTLTIQRTQQEDSAVYLCASSHGPALNEQFFGPGTRLTVL.